A selection of T cell receptor beta chains follows, all from one sample in a study of OX40 agonist ivuxolimab in advanced cancers. TCRdb keeps only in-frame clones here, not all; method: immunoSEQ multiplex PCR. Here the sample spans 50,000 to 75,000 clones, approximately 93% being singletons. This specimen consisted of CD4+ or CD8+ T cells sorted from blood, obtained in a trial of the OX40 agonist ivuxolimab. These receptors were taken from an adult with an advanced solid tumor such as melanoma, head and neck, liver or kidney cancer. Each CDR3 is given with its conserved first and last residue. D genes are given only for firm matches. The size field is filled for only some rows; it gives once, few, many or a size class.

abundance,v_gene,j_gene,d_gene,CDR3nt,CDR3aa
once,TRBV27,TRBJ2-3,.,TGTGCCAGCAGTTGGGACGGTCCAGATACGCAGTATTTT,CASSWDGPDTQYF
.,TRBV28,TRBJ1-3,TRBD1,TGTGCCAGCAGTTTTGTAGCTGACGGGACAGGTGAAGGAAACACCATATATTTT,CASSFVADGTGEGNTIYF
once,TRBV5-4,TRBJ2-5,TRBD1,TGTGCCAGCAGTCCGGAACAGGGGGCCCCCGGGACCCAGTACTTC,CASSPEQGAPGTQYF
.,TRBV30,TRBJ1-3,.,TGTGCCTGGAGTGCAGGGGTTGGAAACACCATATATTTT,CAWSAGVGNTIYF
.,TRBV11-2,TRBJ2-2,.,TGTGCCAGCAGCTTGAACGTTAACACCGGGGAGCTGTTTTTT,CASSLNVNTGELFF
.,TRBV12-5,TRBJ1-2,.,TGTGCTAGTGGTAGGAAACAGGGTCGACACTATGGCTACACCTTC,CASGRKQGRHYGYTF
.,TRBV6-1,TRBJ2-7,.,TGTGCCAGCAGTGACCTGGGGCCCTACGAGCAGTACTTC,CASSDLGPYEQYF
.,TRBV4-1,TRBJ1-6,.,TGCGCCAGCAGCCAGGGTAACAGAGCCCCTCATTCACCCCTCCACTTT,CASSQGNRAPHSPLHF
.,TRBV13,TRBJ2-2,.,TGTGCCAGCAGCTTAGAGGCTACCGGGGAGCTGTTTTTT,CASSLEATGELFF
.,TRBV18,TRBJ2-7,.,TGTGCCAGCTCCCCATCCCTTGGGACGGAAGCCTACGAGCAGTACTTC,CASSPSLGTEAYEQYF
.,TRBV7-8,TRBJ2-7,TRBD2,TGTGCCAGCAGCCTCGACGTTAGCGGGGGCTACTACGAGCAGTACTTC,CASSLDVSGGYYEQYF